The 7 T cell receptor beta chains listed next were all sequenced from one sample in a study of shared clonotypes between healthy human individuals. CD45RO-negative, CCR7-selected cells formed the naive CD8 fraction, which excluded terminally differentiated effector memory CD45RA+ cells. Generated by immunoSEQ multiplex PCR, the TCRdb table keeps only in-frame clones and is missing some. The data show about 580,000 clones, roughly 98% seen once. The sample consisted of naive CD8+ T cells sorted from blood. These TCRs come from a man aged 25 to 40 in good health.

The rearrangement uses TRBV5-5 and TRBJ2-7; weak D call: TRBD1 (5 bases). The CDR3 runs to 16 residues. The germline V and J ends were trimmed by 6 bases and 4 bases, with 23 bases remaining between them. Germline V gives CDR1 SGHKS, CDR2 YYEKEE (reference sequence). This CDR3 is CASTDGYGRALYEQYF. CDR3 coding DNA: TGTGCCAGCACCGACGGGTATGGCAGGGCGTTGTACGAGCAGTACTTC.

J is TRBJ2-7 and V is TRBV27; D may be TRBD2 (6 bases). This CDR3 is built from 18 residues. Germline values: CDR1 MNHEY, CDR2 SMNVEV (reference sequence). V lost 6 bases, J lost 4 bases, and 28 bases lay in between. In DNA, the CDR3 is TGTGCCAGCAGCCCCCTCCTGGCGGGAAAGGCCGGGGGATACGAGCAGTACTTC. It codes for CASSPLLAGKAGGYEQYF.

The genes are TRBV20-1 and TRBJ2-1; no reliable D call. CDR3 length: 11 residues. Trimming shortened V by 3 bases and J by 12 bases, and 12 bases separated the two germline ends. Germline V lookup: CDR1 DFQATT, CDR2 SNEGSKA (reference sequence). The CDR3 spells CSASEVGVQFF. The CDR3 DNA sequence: TGCAGTGCTAGCGAGGTGGGTGTGCAGTTCTTC.

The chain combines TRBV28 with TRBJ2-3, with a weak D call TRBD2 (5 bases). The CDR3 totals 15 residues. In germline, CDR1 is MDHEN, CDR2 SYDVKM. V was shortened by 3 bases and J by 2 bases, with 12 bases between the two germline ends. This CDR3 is CASSFPGVHTDTQYF. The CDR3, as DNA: TGTGCCAGCAGTTTTCCCGGGGTCCACACAGATACGCAGTATTTT.

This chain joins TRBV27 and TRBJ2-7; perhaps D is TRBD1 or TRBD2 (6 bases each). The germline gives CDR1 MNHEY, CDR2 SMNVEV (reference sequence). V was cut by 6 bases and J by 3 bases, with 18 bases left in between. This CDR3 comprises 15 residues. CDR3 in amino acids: CASSLSSGEVYEQYF. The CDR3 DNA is TGTGCCAGCAGCCTCAGTTCAGGGGAGGTCTACGAGCAGTACTTC.

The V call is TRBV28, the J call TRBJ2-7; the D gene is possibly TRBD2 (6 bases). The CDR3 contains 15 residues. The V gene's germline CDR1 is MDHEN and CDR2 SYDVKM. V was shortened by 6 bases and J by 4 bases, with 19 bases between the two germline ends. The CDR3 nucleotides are TGTGCCAGCAGCCCAGAAACAGGAGGGCTTTACGAGCAGTACTTC. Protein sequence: CASSPETGGLYEQYF.

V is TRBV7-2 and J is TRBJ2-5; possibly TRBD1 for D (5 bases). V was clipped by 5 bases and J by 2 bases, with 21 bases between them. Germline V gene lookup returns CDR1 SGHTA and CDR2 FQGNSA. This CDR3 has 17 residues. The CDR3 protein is CASSPRAQVYDQETQYF. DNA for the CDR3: TGTGCCAGCAGCCCCAGGGCGCAGGTCTACGATCAAGAGACCCAGTACTTC.